These T cell receptor beta chains were read from a single sample in a study of T cells after yellow fever vaccination. TCRdb analysed the 5' RACE reads with MiXCR anew, one entry per CDR3 protein. The data contain under 500,000 distinct CDR3 sequences, over 15% of them singletons. The material sequenced was PBMCs, taken before the yellow fever booster vaccination. Source of these receptors: a man in his late teens or twenties who received the YFV17D yellow fever vaccine. Each CDR3 is given with its conserved first and last residue. Each record gives: clone size, D gene, J gene, V gene, CDR3 protein, CDR3 DNA. The D gene is left open where the match is weak. Clone size is given for some rows only: seen once, a few or many times, or a class if the clone is expanded.

>.|.|TRBJ2-5|TRBV9
CASSVASVGMGETQYF
TGTGCCAGCAGCGTAGCTAGCGTAGGGATGGGGGAGACCCAGTACTTC
>few|.|TRBJ1-2|TRBV20-1
CSASLHRQVSYGYTF
TGCAGTGCTAGCCTTCATCGACAGGTCTCCTATGGCTACACCTTC
>many|.|TRBJ2-6|TRBV4-3
CASSQDAGTGANVLTF
TGCGCCAGCAGCCAAGATGCCGGTACCGGGGCCAACGTCCTGACTTTC
>many|TRBD1|TRBJ1-4|TRBV4-2
CASSQDPGQGGEKLFF
TGTGCCAGCAGCCAAGATCCGGGACAGGGTGGGGAAAAACTGTTTTTT
>few|.|TRBJ1-2|TRBV7-9
CASSPGPAATYGYTF
TGTGCCAGCAGCCCCGGGCCAGCGGCTACCTATGGCTACACCTTC
>.|.|TRBJ2-5|TRBV5-1
CASSLALAGTPQETQYF
TGCGCCAGCAGCTTGGCCTTGGCAGGGACACCCCAAGAGACCCAGTACTTC
>few|.|TRBJ1-2|TRBV6-2/TRBV6-3
CASNRGVFYGYTF
TGTGCCAGCAATCGCGGGGTCTTCTATGGCTACACCTTC
>.|TRBD1|TRBJ2-7|TRBV5-1
CASSEGQGVISYEQYF
TGCGCCAGCAGCGAAGGACAGGGGGTCATATCCTACGAGCAGTACTTC
>.|TRBD1|TRBJ1-1|TRBV7-8
CASSLSGGYTEAFF
TGTGCCAGCAGCTTATCAGGGGGCTACACTGAAGCTTTCTTT
>.|TRBD1|TRBJ2-1|TRBV11-2
CASSSPFRGYNEQFF
TGTGCCAGCAGCTCCCCGTTCAGGGGGTACAATGAGCAGTTCTTC
>.|.|TRBJ1-2|TRBV6-5
CASSYGPGRVSYGYTF
TGTGCCAGCAGTTACGGGCCGGGGCGGGTGAGCTATGGCTACACCTTC
>.|.|TRBJ2-1|TRBV29-1
CSVEADSNNEQFF
TGCAGCGTTGAGGCGGACAGCAACAATGAGCAGTTCTTC
>.|.|TRBJ2-7|TRBV4-1
CASSQGAPDEQYF
TGCGCCAGCAGCCAGGGGGCGCCTGACGAGCAGTACTTC
>once|.|TRBJ2-7|TRBV20-1
CSARVQGVLGEQYF
TGCAGTGCTAGAGTCCAGGGAGTTTTAGGGGAGCAGTACTTC
>.|.|TRBJ2-4|TRBV5-5
CASSLDFKNIQYF
TGTGCCAGCAGCTTGGACTTTAAAAACATTCAGTACTTC
>.|.|TRBJ1-3|TRBV7-2
CASSQRGDGNTIYF
TGTGCCAGCAGTCAGAGGGGTGATGGAAACACCATATATTTT
>.|.|TRBJ2-3|TRBV7-8
CASSLYHAGIGTDTQYF
TGTGCCAGCAGCTTATATCACGCGGGAATCGGCACAGATACGCAGTATTTT
>few|.|TRBJ1-1|TRBV5-5
CARGGSPNTEAFF
TGTGCCAGGGGGGGGAGCCCGAACACTGAAGCTTTCTTT
>.|TRBD2|TRBJ2-1|TRBV11-2
CASSFGLAGAYNEQFF
TGTGCCAGCAGCTTCGGACTAGCGGGGGCATACAATGAGCAGTTCTTC
>.|.|TRBJ2-5|TRBV7-8
CASSLVRPWQGLVETQYF
TGTGCCAGCAGCTTAGTTCGGCCCTGGCAGGGATTGGTGGAGACCCAGTACTTC
>many|TRBD1|TRBJ1-5|TRBV12-3/TRBV12-4
CASRGTGIGQPQHF
TGTGCCAGCAGAGGGACAGGGATAGGTCAGCCCCAGCATTTT
>few|.|TRBJ1-5|TRBV27
CASSFGPPNSNQPQHF
TGTGCCAGCAGTTTCGGGCCGCCAAATAGCAATCAGCCCCAGCATTTT
>many|.|TRBJ2-5|TRBV4-3
CASSQDQLYETQYF
TGCGCCAGCAGCCAAGATCAACTCTATGAGACCCAGTACTTC
>few|TRBD1|TRBJ1-6|TRBV5-1
CASSFNGQGLSPLHF
TGCGCCAGCAGCTTTAACGGACAGGGGCTTTCACCCCTCCACTTT
>few|.|TRBJ1-1|TRBV6-2/TRBV6-3
CASTPAGNTEAFF
TGTGCCAGCACCCCCGCAGGTAACACTGAAGCTTTCTTT
>many|.|TRBJ2-2|TRBV7-2
CASSLLGLTNTGELFF
TGTGCCAGCAGCTTACTGGGTCTTACGAACACCGGGGAGCTGTTTTTT
>.|TRBD2|TRBJ2-7|TRBV30
CAWSVRGTSSYEQYF
TGTGCCTGGAGTGTACGAGGGACTAGCTCCTACGAGCAGTACTTC
>.|.|TRBJ1-5|TRBV12-3/TRBV12-4
CASSEGGIRQPQHF
TGTGCCAGCAGTGAAGGGGGAATAAGACAGCCCCAGCATTTT
>.|TRBD2|TRBJ2-2|TRBV7-2
CASSLTRTSAGELFF
TGTGCCAGCAGCCTCACGCGGACTAGCGCCGGGGAGCTGTTTTTT
>.|TRBD2|TRBJ2-1|TRBV4-2
CASSAGLAHNEQFF
TGTGCCAGCAGCGCTGGACTAGCGCACAATGAGCAGTTCTTC
>.|TRBD1|TRBJ2-3|TRBV10-3
CAISEGGTGGTDTQYF
TGTGCCATCAGTGAGGGGGGGACAGGGGGCACAGATACGCAGTATTTT
>.|.|TRBJ2-3|TRBV7-8
CASSLALDTSEGDTQYF
TGTGCCAGCAGCTTAGCGCTGGACACCTCCGAGGGGGATACGCAGTATTTT
>.|TRBD1|TRBJ1-6|TRBV4-1
CASSQVETGQSTSPLHF
TGCGCCAGCAGCCAAGTGGAGACAGGGCAGTCGACATCACCCCTCCACTTT